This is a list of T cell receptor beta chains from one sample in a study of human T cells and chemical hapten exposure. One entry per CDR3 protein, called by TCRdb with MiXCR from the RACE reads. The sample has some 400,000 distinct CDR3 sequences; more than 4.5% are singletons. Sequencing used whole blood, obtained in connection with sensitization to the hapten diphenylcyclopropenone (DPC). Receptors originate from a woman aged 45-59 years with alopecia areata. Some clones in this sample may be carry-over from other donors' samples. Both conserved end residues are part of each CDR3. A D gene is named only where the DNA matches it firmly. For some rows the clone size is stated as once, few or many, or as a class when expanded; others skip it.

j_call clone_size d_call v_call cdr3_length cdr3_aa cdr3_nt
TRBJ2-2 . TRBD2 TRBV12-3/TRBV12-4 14 CASTWGGNTGELFF TGTGCCAGCACCTGGGGGGGGAACACCGGGGAGCTGTTTTTT
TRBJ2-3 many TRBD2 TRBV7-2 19 CASSLIAASGGADTDTQYF TGTGCCAGCAGCTTAATAGCAGCTAGCGGGGGGGCGGACACAGATACGCAGTATTTT
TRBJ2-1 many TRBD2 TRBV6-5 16 CASTYRPQGLEREQFF TGTGCCAGCACCTATCGGCCGCAGGGACTAGAAAGGGAGCAGTTCTTC
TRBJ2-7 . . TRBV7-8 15 CASSLDGAASYEQYF TGTGCCAGCAGCTTAGATGGGGCAGCCTCCTACGAGCAGTACTTC
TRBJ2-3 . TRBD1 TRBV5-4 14 CASGTGGKADTQYF TGTGCCAGCGGGACAGGGGGCAAGGCAGATACGCAGTATTTT
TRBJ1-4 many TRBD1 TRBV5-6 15 CASSSTQGASGKLFF TGTGCCAGCTCCTCCACACAGGGGGCGTCGGGAAAACTGTTTTTT
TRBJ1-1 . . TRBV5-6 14 CASSLVGSGTEAFF TGTGCCAGCAGCTTGGTCGGGTCTGGCACTGAAGCTTTCTTT
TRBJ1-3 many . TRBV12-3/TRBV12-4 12 CASSFESNTIYF TGTGCCAGCAGTTTTGAATCCAACACCATATATTTT
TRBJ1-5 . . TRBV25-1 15 CASSPPGISNQPQHF TGTGCCAGCAGTCCCCCGGGGATTAGCAATCAGCCCCAGCATTTT
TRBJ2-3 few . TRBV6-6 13 CASSREDTDTQYF TGTGCCAGCTCCCGGGAAGACACAGATACGCAGTATTTT
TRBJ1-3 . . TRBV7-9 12 CASSSSENTIYF TGTGCCAGCAGCTCCTCCGAGAACACCATATATTTT
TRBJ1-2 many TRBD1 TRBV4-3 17 CASSLGTDPQGATGYTF TGCGCCAGCAGCCTTGGGACAGACCCCCAGGGCGCCACTGGCTACACCTTC
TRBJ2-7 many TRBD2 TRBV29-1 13 CSVRTSAEGEQYF TGCAGCGTTCGGACTAGCGCCGAGGGCGAGCAGTACTTC
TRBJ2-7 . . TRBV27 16 CASSTIGTGPRGGQYF TGTGCCAGCAGTACCATTGGGACAGGTCCACGGGGGGGGCAGTACTTC
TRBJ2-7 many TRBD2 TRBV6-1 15 CASSEGSSGSYEQYF TGTGCCAGCAGTGAGGGAAGTAGCGGGAGCTACGAGCAGTACTTC
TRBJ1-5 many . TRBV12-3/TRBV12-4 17 CASSLILGAGSNQPQHF TGTGCCAGCAGTTTAATTTTGGGGGCAGGTAGCAATCAGCCCCAGCATTTT
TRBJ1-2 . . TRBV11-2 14 CASSRQQHIYGYTF TGTGCCAGCAGCCGACAACAGCACATCTATGGCTACACCTTC
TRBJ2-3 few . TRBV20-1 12 CSASFAGITQYF TGCAGTGCTAGCTTTGCGGGAATTACGCAGTATTTT
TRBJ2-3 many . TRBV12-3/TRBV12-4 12 CASSFGQGAWYF .
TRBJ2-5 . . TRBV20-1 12 CSAMRGTETQYF TGCAGTGCAATGAGGGGGACCGAGACCCAGTACTTC
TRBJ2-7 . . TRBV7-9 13 CASSAEFSYEQYF TGTGCCAGCAGCGCCGAATTTTCCTACGAGCAGTACTTC
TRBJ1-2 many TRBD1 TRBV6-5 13 CASLSDRSYGYTF TGTGCCAGCCTTTCGGACAGGTCGTATGGCTACACCTTC
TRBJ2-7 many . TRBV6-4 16 CASSGSRDRSSYEQYF TGTGCCAGCAGTGGGAGCCGAGACAGGAGCTCCTACGAGCAGTACTTC
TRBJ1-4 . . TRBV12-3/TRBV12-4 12 CASSLGLREMFF TGTGCCAGCAGTTTGGGCCTCCGAGAGATGTTTTTT